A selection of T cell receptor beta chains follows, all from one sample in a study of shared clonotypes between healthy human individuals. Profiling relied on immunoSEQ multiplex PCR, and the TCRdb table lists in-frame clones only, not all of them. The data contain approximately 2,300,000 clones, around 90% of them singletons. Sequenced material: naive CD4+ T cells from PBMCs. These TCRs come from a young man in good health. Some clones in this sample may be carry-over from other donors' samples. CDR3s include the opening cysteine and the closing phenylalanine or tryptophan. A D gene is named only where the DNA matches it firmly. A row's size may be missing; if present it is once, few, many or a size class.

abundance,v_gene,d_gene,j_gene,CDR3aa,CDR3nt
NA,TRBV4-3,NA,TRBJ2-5,CASSQGGAVTETQYF,TGCGCCAGCAGCCAAGGGGGAGCGGTGACGGAGACCCAGTACTTC
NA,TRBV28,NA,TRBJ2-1,CASSLLREQFF,TGTGCCAGCAGTTTATTACGTGAGCAGTTCTTC
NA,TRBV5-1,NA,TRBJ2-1,CASSLDPGLRYNEQFF,TGCGCCAGCAGCTTGGACCCCGGACTCAGGTACAATGAGCAGTTCTTC
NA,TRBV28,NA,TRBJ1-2,CASSSGGSVRYGYTF,TGTGCCAGCAGCTCCGGGGGATCAGTTCGCTATGGCTACACCTTC
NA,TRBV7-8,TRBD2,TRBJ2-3,CASSPRQRGLGTDTQYF,TGTGCCAGCAGCCCACGTCAGCGGGGGCTTGGCACAGATACGCAGTATTTT
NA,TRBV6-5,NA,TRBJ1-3,CASSPGGGNTIYF,TGTGCCAGCAGCCCCGGGGGGGGAAACACCATATATTTT
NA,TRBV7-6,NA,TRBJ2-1,CASSPGSENEQFF,TGTGCCAGCAGTCCGGGCAGTGAGAATGAGCAGTTCTTC
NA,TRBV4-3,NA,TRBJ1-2,CASSQSWDVSYSGGYTF,TGCGCCAGCAGCCAAAGTTGGGACGTAAGCTATTCTGGGGGCTACACCTTC
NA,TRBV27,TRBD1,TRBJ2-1,CASSKTGSGRPYNEQFF,TGTGCCAGCAGTAAGACAGGGTCGGGTCGTCCCTACAATGAGCAGTTCTTC
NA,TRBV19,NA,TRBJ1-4,CASSRLGANEKLFF,TGTGCCAGTAGTCGGTTAGGAGCTAATGAAAAACTGTTTTTT
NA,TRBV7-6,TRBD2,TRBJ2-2,CASSLGSGSGTGELFF,TGTGCCAGCAGCTTAGGAAGCGGGAGCGGCACCGGGGAGCTGTTTTTT
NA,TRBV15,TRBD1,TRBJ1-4,CATSIRGRSEKLFF,TGTGCCACCAGCATTAGGGGGCGCAGTGAAAAACTGTTTTTT
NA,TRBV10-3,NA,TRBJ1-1,CAISEIGGKGEAFF,TGTGCCATCAGTGAGATAGGGGGTAAGGGTGAAGCTTTCTTT
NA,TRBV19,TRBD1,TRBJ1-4,CASSKDRDRDEKLFF,TGTGCCAGTAGCAAAGACAGGGATCGGGATGAAAAACTGTTTTTT
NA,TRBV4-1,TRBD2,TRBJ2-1,CASSRTGTSLGDEQFF,TGCGCCAGCAGCCGAACCGGGACTAGCCTTGGGGATGAGCAGTTCTTC
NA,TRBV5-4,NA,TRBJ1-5,CASSLGGRLDQPQHF,TGTGCCAGCAGCTTGGGGGGAAGATTGGATCAGCCCCAGCATTTT
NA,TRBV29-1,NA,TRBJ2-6,CTALVQDRVGANVLTF,TGCACCGCGTTGGTCCAGGACCGGGTGGGGGCCAACGTCCTGACTTTC
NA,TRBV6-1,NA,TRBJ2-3,CASTPSRDRRGTQYF,TGTGCCAGCACCCCATCAAGGGACCGTCGGGGTACGCAGTATTTT
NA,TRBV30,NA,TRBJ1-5,CAWSPPPGLNQPQHF,TGTGCCTGGAGTCCCCCCCCGGGATTAAATCAGCCCCAGCATTTT
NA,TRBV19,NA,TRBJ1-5,CASSITGGAGGQPQHF,TGTGCCAGTAGTATCACCGGGGGGGCGGGAGGACAGCCCCAGCATTTT
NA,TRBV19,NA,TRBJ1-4,CASSSRVSEKLFF,TGTGCCAGTAGCTCCAGGGTAAGCGAAAAACTGTTTTTT
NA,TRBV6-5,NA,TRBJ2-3,CASSYAGQTTDTQYF,TGTGCCAGCAGTTACGCGGGACAGACCACAGATACGCAGTATTTT
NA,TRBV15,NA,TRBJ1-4,CATSRTRSPTTNEKLFF,TGTGCCACCAGCAGAACCCGGAGCCCCACAACTAATGAAAAACTGTTTTTT
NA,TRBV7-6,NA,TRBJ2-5,CASSLGQSQETQYF,TGTGCCAGCAGCTTAGGGCAGTCTCAAGAGACCCAGTACTTC
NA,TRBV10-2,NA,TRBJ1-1,CASRDQRTLNTEAFF,TGCGCCAGCAGGGACCAAAGGACTTTGAACACTGAAGCTTTCTTT
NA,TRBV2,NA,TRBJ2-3,CASSDTESTDTQYF,TGTGCCAGCAGTGATACGGAAAGCACAGATACGCAGTATTTT
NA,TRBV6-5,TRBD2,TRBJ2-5,CASRRSAGGGETQYF,TGTGCCAGCAGACGGTCCGCCGGGGGGGGAGAGACCCAGTACTTC
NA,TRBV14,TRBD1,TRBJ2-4,CASSQTGEPKNIQYF,TGTGCCAGCAGCCAAACAGGGGAACCCAAAAACATTCAGTACTTC
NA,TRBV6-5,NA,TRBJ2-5,CASSYSLAGVGTQYF,TGTGCCAGCAGTTACTCCCTGGCAGGCGTCGGGACCCAGTACTTC
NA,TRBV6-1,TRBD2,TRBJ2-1,CASSLGTSGDNEQFF,TGTGCCAGCAGCCTCGGGACTAGCGGAGACAATGAGCAGTTCTTC
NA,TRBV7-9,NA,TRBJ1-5,CASSEQGNQPQHF,TGTGCCAGCAGCGAACAGGGAAATCAGCCCCAGCATTTT
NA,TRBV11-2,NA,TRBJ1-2,CASSLVEDRRGKLQDGYTF,TGTGCCAGCAGCTTAGTGGAAGATAGGAGAGGGAAGCTCCAGGATGGCTACACCTTC
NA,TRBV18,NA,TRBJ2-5,CASSPQGVRTQYF,TGTGCCAGCTCACCCCAGGGTGTAAGGACCCAGTACTTC
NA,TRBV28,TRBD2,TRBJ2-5,CASSRLAGEETQYF,TGCGCCAGCAGTCGACTAGCGGGGGAAGAGACCCAGTACTTC
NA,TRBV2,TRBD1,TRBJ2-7,CASTQGVPQGEQYF,TGTGCCAGCACCCAGGGGGTGCCGCAGGGCGAGCAGTACTTC
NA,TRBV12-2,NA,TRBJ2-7,CASRLTPRASSYEQYF,TGTGCAAGTCGCCTCACCCCGAGGGCCAGCTCCTACGAGCAGTACTTC
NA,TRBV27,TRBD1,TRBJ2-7,CASSLETGVSYEQYF,TGTGCCAGCAGTTTGGAGACAGGGGTATCCTACGAGCAGTACTTC
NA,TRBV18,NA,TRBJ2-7,CASSPPVGYSYEQYF,TGTGCCAGCTCACCACCGGTCGGATACTCCTACGAGCAGTACTTC
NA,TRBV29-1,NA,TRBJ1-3,CSAEGGLDTIYF,TGCAGCGCCGAGGGGGGATTGGACACCATATATTTT
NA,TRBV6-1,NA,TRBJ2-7,CASNQRLGEYEQYF,TGTGCCAGCAACCAAAGACTGGGGGAATACGAGCAGTACTTC
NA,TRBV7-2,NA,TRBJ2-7,CASSLVLRDYEQYF,TGTGCCAGCAGCTTAGTCCTGCGGGACTACGAGCAGTACTTC
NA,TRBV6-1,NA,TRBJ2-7,CASSQQGWQEQYF,TGTGCCAGCAGTCAGCAGGGGTGGCAGGAGCAGTACTTC
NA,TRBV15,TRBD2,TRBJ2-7,CATGQEAGYFRRQYF,TGTGCCACGGGCCAAGAAGCGGGATACTTTCGTCGGCAGTACTTC
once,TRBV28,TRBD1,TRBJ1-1,CASSSTGRGEAFF,TGTGCCAGCAGTTCGACAGGGAGGGGTGAAGCTTTCTTT